This T cell receptor (beta chain) came from a study of T-cell reconstitution after alpha-beta-depleted transplantation in children. Whole-study results and caveats: Newly produced T cells mostly accounted for T-cell counts and diversity one year post-transplant.

Concerning this clonotype: Its target is unknown.

The library targeted TCRbeta and was prepared with unique molecular identifiers. TCRdb processed the PCR reads anew with MiXCR; each CDR3 protein has one entry. The sample records 450,000 to 550,000 distinct CDR3 sequences, over 9.5% being singletons. The junction had 7 bases not matched to a gene; V was cut back by 4 bases and J by 11 bases. CDR1 and CDR2 from the germline V gene are SGHNT and YYREEE (reference sequence). The CDR3 has 14 residues. This chain joins TRBV5-4 and TRBJ1-6, with 9 bases that match TRBD1. This TCR was recovered from a female patient aged 2-15 years who had a stem cell transplant for aplastic anemia, so the T cells may come from the graft donor. Sample: PBMCs, mostly from graft donor cells, taken 180 days after TCRalphabeta/CD19-depleted stem cell transplant. The CDR3 protein is CASSAEQGATPLHF. The CDR3 DNA reads TGTGCCAGCAGCGCCGAACAGGGGGCGACACCCCTCCACTTT.